One sample yielded the 21 T cell receptor beta chains listed below, sequenced in a study of T cell responses to AZD1222 COVID-19 vaccine. The data were produced by immunoSEQ multiplex PCR, yet TCRdb's version contains in-frame clones alone and is incomplete. The table lists tens of thousands of clones, 88% of them singletons. The material was peripheral blood, obtained on day 0 of AZD1222 vaccination. These receptors were taken from an adult in good health.

This chain connects TRBV6-4 to TRBJ1-5, with no clear D. V dropped 0 bases and J dropped 1 base, with 1 base sitting between them. The CDR3 runs 13 residues. Germline CDR1 is MRHNA and CDR2 is SNTAGT. CDR3 nucleotide sequence: TGTGCCAGCAGTGACTCGAGCAATCAGCCCCAGCATTTT. It specifies CASSDSSNQPQHF.

The chain uses TRBV11-1 and TRBJ2-7, with a tentative D call TRBD2 (5 bases). In germline, CDR1 is SGHAT, CDR2 FQDESV (reference sequence). Trimming cost V 1 base and J 5 bases, with 9 bases left between them. There are 13 residues in the CDR3. CDR3 nucleotides: TGTGCCAGCAGCTTAGGGCCCGGGAACGAGCAGTACTTC. Translation gives CASSLGPGNEQYF. Full variable domain (missing parts from reference TRBV11-1 and TRBJ2-7): EAEVAQSPRYKITEKSQAVAFWCDPISGHATLYWYRQILGQGPELLVQFQDESVVDDSQLPKDRFSAERLKGVDSTLKIQPAELGDSAMYLCASSLGPGNEQYFGPGTRLTVT.

The chain combines TRBV29-1 with TRBJ1-4; D unresolved. V dropped 4 bases and J dropped 0 bases, with 12 bases sitting between them. Germline CDR1 is SQVTM and CDR2 is ANQGSEA. This CDR3 is 15 amino acids long. In DNA, the CDR3 is TGCAGCGTTGTCCCCGCGACCGCAACTAATGAAAAACTGTTTTTT. Protein: CSVVPATATNEKLFF.

The chain recombines TRBV3-1 (or the pseudogene TRBV3-2) with TRBJ2-3, with D possibly being TRBD1 (5 bases). V gave up 4 bases and J gave up 5 bases, with 10 bases separating them. Germline loops: CDR1 LGHDT, CDR2 YNNKEL (reference sequence). The CDR3 sequence is 13 residues long. CDR3 amino acids: CASSPGWEDTQYF. The CDR3 bases are TGTGCCAGCAGCCCAGGGTGGGAAGATACGCAGTATTTT.

This chain connects TRBV27 to TRBJ2-1, with TRBD2 matching 8 bases. CDR3 length: 13 amino acids. Germline V gives CDR1 MNHEY, CDR2 SMNVEV (reference sequence). V shed 9 bases and J 4 bases; nucleotides not matched to a gene: 5. The CDR3 region has the DNA TGTGCCAGTTCGGGGGGGACTTACAATGAGCAGTTCTTC. It is translated as CASSGGTYNEQFF.

J is TRBJ1-5 and V is TRBV12-3 or TRBV12-4; the D gene is possibly TRBD1 (5 bases). V was trimmed by 1 base and J by 9 bases, leaving 10 bases between them. The CDR3 covers 13 residues. The CDR3 DNA sequence: TGTGCCAGCAGTTTAGGGCCGGGGGTGCCCCAGCATTTT. Protein: CASSLGPGVPQHF.

This clone was observed a few times. The CDR3 bases are TGTGCCAGCAGTGAGGGGTATGGTTCGGGGCCGACATCCTACAATGAGCAGTTCTTC. Its protein product is CASSEGYGSGPTSYNEQFF. V is TRBV6-1 and J is TRBJ2-1; D tentatively reads TRBD1 or TRBD2 (5 bases each). The CDR3 has 19 amino acids. Trimming took 3 bases from V and 1 from J, leaving 22 bases between them. Germline V lookup: CDR1 MNHNS, CDR2 SASEGT.

The J gene is TRBJ2-1, the V gene TRBV2; the D call may be TRBD1 or TRBD2 (5 bases each). The CDR3 has 13 residues. Germline V gives CDR1 SNHLY, CDR2 FYNNEI. Trimming removed 7 bases from V and 7 bases from J, with 14 bases in between. The CDR3 protein is CASNRDWGNEQFF. In nucleotides, the CDR3 is TGTGCCAGCAATAGGGATTGGGGGAATGAGCAGTTCTTC.

The V gene is TRBV15, the J gene TRBJ2-1, with D unresolved. The V end was cut by 1 base, the J end by 1 base, with 8 bases between. The CDR3 totals 15 residues. Germline V gene sequence: CDR1 LNHNV, CDR2 YYDKDF (reference sequence). The CDR3 coding sequence is TGTGCCACCAGCAGAGTAGCTAGATCCTACAATGAGCAGTTCTTC. Encoded protein: CATSRVARSYNEQFF.

The rearrangement uses TRBV9 and TRBJ1-2, with 7 bases that match TRBD1. After removal of 3 bases from V and 4 bases from J, the junction contained 0 bases not matched to a gene. The CDR3 consists of 12 residues. Germline V gene sequence: CDR1 SGDLS, CDR2 YYNGEE. The CDR3 loop reads CASSGQGYGYTF. For the CDR3, the DNA is TGTGCCAGCAGCGGACAGGGCTATGGCTACACCTTC.

V and J are TRBV6-2 or TRBV6-3 and TRBJ2-1, with TRBD2 matching over 12 bases. Trimming took 2 bases from V and 8 from J; bases not matched to a gene: 13. The CDR3 loop spans 18 amino acids. Looked up from germline, CDR1 is MNHEY and CDR2 is SVGEGT. CDR3 in DNA: TGTGCCAGCAGTTACACCCTAGCGGGAGGGCGGTTCTTGGATGAGCAGTTCTTC. Protein: CASSYTLAGGRFLDEQFF.

CDR3 protein: CASSSQGPHGYTF. The CDR3 DNA sequence: TGTGCCAGCAGCTCCCAGGGACCGCATGGCTACACCTTC. J is TRBJ1-2 and V is TRBV9; D possibly corresponds to TRBD1 (5 bases). Germline V gene data show CDR1 as SGDLS and CDR2 as YYNGEE. The CDR3 is 13 residues long. Trimming took 4 bases from V and 6 from J, leaving 13 bases between them.

The chain is built from TRBV12-5 and TRBJ2-1, with TRBD2 matching 8 bases. J gave up 4 bases and V 0 bases, and 5 bases lay outside the gene matches. From germline, CDR1 is LGHNT and CDR2 FRNRAP. This CDR3 has 16 amino acids. The CDR3 DNA follows: TGTGCTAGTGGTTTGGTAATAGCGGGAAGGTACAATGAGCAGTTCTTC. It yields the protein CASGLVIAGRYNEQFF.

The chain couples TRBV18 to TRBJ1-5; maybe TRBD1 (5 bases). Germline assignment: CDR1 KGHSH and CDR2 LQKENI. V was trimmed by 0 bases and J by 7 bases, leaving 16 bases between them. CDR3 size: 16 residues. CDR3 DNA sequence: TGTGCCAGCTCACCACCCTTCGGGCAGGGTGGGCAGCCCCAGCATTTT. Its translation is CASSPPFGQGGQPQHF. Looking up the rest from reference TRBV18 and TRBJ1-5 gives the full variable domain: NAGVMQNPRHLVRRRGQEARLRCSPMKGHSHVYWYRQLPEEGLKFMVYLQKENIIDESGMPKERFSAEFPKEGPSILRIQQVVRGDSAAYFCASSPPFGQGGQPQHFGDGTRLSIL.

V usage is TRBV30 and J usage is TRBJ1-1; D is undetermined. CDR1 is GTSNPN and CDR2 is SVGIG in the germline V gene (reference sequence). Trimming stripped 6 bases from V and 6 bases from J, with 14 bases between. The CDR3 is made up of 12 amino acids. CDR3 nucleotides: TGTGCCTGCTCCCGGCAAACGGCTGAAGCTTTCTTT. It codes for CACSRQTAEAFF.

V is TRBV5-1 and J is TRBJ2-2; no definite D call. CDR3 length equals 15 residues. The ends were cut back, 4 bases at V and 0 bases at J, with 10 bases in the middle. Germline V gene data show CDR1 as SGHRS and CDR2 as YFSETQ. CDR3 coding DNA: TGCGCCAGCAGCCGGACCCCCACGAACACCGGGGAGCTGTTTTTT. Protein: CASSRTPTNTGELFF.

The chain carries TRBV6-5 and TRBJ2-5; weak D call: TRBD2 (6 bases). The CDR3 totals 14 residues. Germline values: CDR1 MNHEY, CDR2 SVGAGI. Between the trimmed V and J ends, which lost 3 bases and 4 bases, there was a span of 12 bases. CDR3 in amino acids: CASSYGGEGETQYF. In DNA, the CDR3 is TGTGCCAGCAGTTATGGAGGGGAAGGAGAGACCCAGTACTTC.

This clone was counted only a few times. The CDR3 nucleotides read TGTGCCAGCAGTACCCTAGCGGGGAGTAATGAGCAGTTCTTC. It translates to CASSTLAGSNEQFF. The chain links TRBV28 to TRBJ2-1, with 9 bases identical to TRBD2. J was trimmed by 7 bases and V by 5 bases; bases with no gene match: 6. This CDR3 has 14 residues. Germline V gene lookup returns CDR1 MDHEN and CDR2 SYDVKM.

The chain links TRBV4-2 to TRBJ2-5; D is possibly TRBD2 (7 bases). The CDR3 runs to 15 residues. Germline values: CDR1 LGHNA, CDR2 YNFKEQ. Trimming took 0 bases from V and 6 from J, leaving 14 bases between them. CDR3 nucleotides: TGTGCCAGCAGCCAAGATCCGGGGGGCATGAAGACCCAGTACTTC. Translation gives CASSQDPGGMKTQYF.

V usage is TRBV7-8 and J usage is TRBJ1-5; 7 bases agree with TRBD1. The germline CDR1 and CDR2 sequences are SGHVS and FQNEAQ. V lost 5 bases, J lost 2 bases, and 6 bases stayed unmatched. There are 15 residues in the CDR3. DNA of the CDR3: TGTGCCAGCAGCCCAGGGACAGTTGGCAATCAGCCCCAGCATTTT. Translated, it gives CASSPGTVGNQPQHF. The full variable domain, rest sourced from reference TRBV7-8 and TRBJ1-5, is GAGVSQSPRYKVAKRGQDVALRCDPISGHVSLFWYQQALGQGPEFLTYFQNEAQLDKSGLPSDRFFAERPEGSVSTLKIQRTQQEDSAVYLCASSPGTVGNQPQHFGDGTRLSIL.

The sample holds a few counts of this clone. The chain has TRBV27 and TRBJ2-6; D unresolved. Trimming left V 5 bases short and J 2 bases short, with 13 bases between. The CDR3 consists of 16 residues. The V gene's germline CDR1 is MNHEY and CDR2 SMNVEV (reference sequence). The CDR3 DNA is TGTGCCAGCAGTCCCTATATGAGAGCTGGGGCCAACGTCCTGACTTTC. The encoded protein is CASSPYMRAGANVLTF.